One sample yielded the 17 T cell receptor beta chains listed below, sequenced in a study of regulatory T cells in long-lasting Graves disease. Construction of the TCR beta libraries employed iRepertoire HTBI primers in conjunction with Arm-PCR of CDR3 regions. TCRdb re-called the multiplex PCR reads through MiXCR, storing one row per CDR3 protein. This sample has around 420,000 distinct CDR3 sequences, with 15% to 17% found just once. The sample's time point: newly diagnosed GD, antithyroid drugs for less than 3 months. Scientists built the TCR library using RNA that was extracted from PBMCs. The sequenced sample was peripheral blood mononuclear cells (PBMCs), obtained at new diagnosis, from a patient treated with antithyroid drugs. These TCRs come from a female donor with Graves disease.

This clonotype has a handful of counts. This rearrangement joins TRBV20-1 to TRBJ2-2; 9 bases align to TRBD2. The length of the CDR3 is 19 residues. V lost 1 base and J lost 0; bases outside the gene matches: 12. The germline V gene has CDR1 DFQATT and CDR2 SNEGSKA (reference sequence). The CDR3 loop is CSARGSTRTSASNTGELFF. The CDR3 DNA follows: TGCAGTGCTAGAGGAAGCACTCGGACTAGCGCATCGAACACCGGGGAGCTGTTTTTT.

This clonotype was seen many times. The rearrangement joins TRBV28 to TRBJ2-2; D possibly matches TRBD1 or TRBD2 (5 bases each). V was clipped by 5 bases and J by 1 base, with 17 bases between them. This CDR3 spans 17 amino acids. Germline loops: CDR1 MDHEN, CDR2 SYDVKM. CDR3 residues: CASSTRDRLLNTGELFF. The CDR3 region has the DNA TGTGCCAGCAGTACCCGGGACCGCCTCTTGAACACCGGGGAGCTGTTTTTT.

This clonotype has ten or more counts. This rearrangement joins TRBV15 to TRBJ1-2, with D possibly being TRBD1 (5 bases). Germline assignment: CDR1 LNHNV and CDR2 YYDKDF (reference sequence). Trimming cost V 0 bases and J 7 bases, with 21 bases left between them. CDR3 length equals 17 residues. The CDR3 bases are TGTGCCACCAGCAGAGATAGGGGAGGGGTTGGTGTTGGTGGCTACACCTTC. Protein sequence: CATSRDRGGVGVGGYTF.

This clonotype was recorded many times. The chain links TRBV6-9 to TRBJ1-1, with a weak D call TRBD1 (6 bases). V shed 4 bases and J shed 8 bases, with 20 bases lying between them. The CDR3 loop spans 15 amino acids. Germline V gene data show CDR1 as MNHGY and CDR2 as SVAAGI. Written as DNA, the CDR3 is TGTGCCAGCAGTTTCCCGGGACAAGGAATGGGGGAAGCTTTCTTT. Amino acid sequence: CASSFPGQGMGEAFF.

In regard to this clonotype: A much larger clone lies one base from this, so it may be a read error. This chain connects TRBV11-3 to TRBJ2-3; possibly TRBD2 for D (6 bases). There are 17 residues in the CDR3. Germline V gene sequence: CDR1 SGHNT, CDR2 YENEEA. Here the CDR3 reads CASSPGGATPITGTQYF. CDR3 in DNA: TGTGCCAGCAGCCCCGGCGGGGCTACCCCGATCACAGGTACGCAGTATTTT. The whole variable domain, remainder taken from reference TRBV11-3 and TRBJ2-3, is EAGVVQSPRYKIIEKKQPVAFWCNPISGHNTLYWYLQNLGQGPELLIRYENEEAVDDSQLPKDRFSAERLKGVDSTLKIQPAELGDSAVYLCASSPGGATPITGTQYFGPGTRLTVL.

There are many counts of this clonotype. The chain combines TRBV12-3 or TRBV12-4 with TRBJ1-5; no reliable D call. The CDR3 length is 21 residues. The V and J ends lost 8 bases and 2 bases respectively, with 34 bases between them. This CDR3 reads CASSWVSSRVPPLYGNQPQHF. The CDR3, as DNA: TGTGCCAGCTCCTGGGTATCTTCCCGGGTACCCCCCCTATACGGCAATCAGCCCCAGCATTTT.

This clonotype was seen ten or more times. The rearrangement links TRBV5-1 to TRBJ1-3; D is possibly TRBD1 (6 bases). Germline CDR1 reads SGHRS; CDR2 reads YFSETQ. The CDR3 contains 14 residues. Trimming took 4 bases from V and 3 from J, leaving 11 bases between them. Here the CDR3 DNA reads TGCGCCAGCAGCCAAGGGGGTAGTGGAAACACCATATATTTT. Translating it yields CASSQGGSGNTIYF.

This clonotype appeared a few times. This chain joins TRBV10-3 and TRBJ2-3; the match to TRBD2 covers 11 bases. Germline V lookup: CDR1 ENHRY, CDR2 SYGVKD. This CDR3 contains 15 residues. V dropped 5 bases and J dropped 0; count of bases not matched to a gene: 1. The CDR3: CAISLAGGSTDTQYF. The CDR3 DNA sequence: TGTGCCATCAGTCTAGCGGGGGGTAGCACAGATACGCAGTATTTT.

This clonotype occurred many times. The J gene is TRBJ2-1, the V gene TRBV28; D possibly corresponds to TRBD1 (5 bases). The CDR3 contains 14 residues. From germline, CDR1 is MDHEN and CDR2 SYDVKM. The germline V and J ends were trimmed by 10 bases and 3 bases, with 16 bases remaining between them. As DNA, the CDR3 is TGTGCCACCCAAGGACAATCCAACTACAATGAGCAGTTCTTC. Translation gives CATQGQSNYNEQFF.

This clonotype showed up many times. The V and J genes are TRBV12-5 and TRBJ2-3, with D unresolved. Germline CDR1 and CDR2: LGHNT and FRNRAP. Between the trimmed V and J ends, which lost 6 bases and 2 bases, there was a span of 15 bases. The CDR3 sequence is 15 residues long. DNA for the CDR3: TGTGCTAGTGGCATCAGGTTACTTCACACAGATACGCAGTATTTT. It translates to CASGIRLLHTDTQYF.

This clonotype was counted many times. This chain connects TRBV7-2 to TRBJ2-7; D gene ambiguous. The CDR3 is 14 residues long. V lost 0 bases and J 0 bases, leaving 6 bases between the germline ends. The germline V gene has CDR1 SGHTA and CDR2 FQGNSA. The CDR3 sequence is CASSLAASSYEQYF. In nucleotides, the CDR3 is TGTGCCAGCAGCTTAGCGGCGAGCTCCTACGAGCAGTACTTC.

The chain has TRBV6-2 or TRBV6-3 and TRBJ2-7; TRBD2 matches at 8 bases. The CDR3 length is 15 residues. With 0 bases clipped from V and 5 bases from J, the junction kept 6 bases outside the gene matches. Germline V lookup: CDR1 MNHEY, CDR2 SVGEGT. The CDR3 region is CASSYSSGRGDEQYF. The CDR3 coding sequence is TGTGCCAGCAGTTACTCAAGCGGGAGAGGCGACGAGCAGTACTTC.

About this clonotype itself: Since a much larger clone is just one base distant, this may be a read error. The rearrangement links TRBV2 to TRBJ1-6; 8 bases align to TRBD1. The CDR3 has 14 amino acids. In germline, CDR1 is SNHLY, CDR2 FYNNEI. The CDR3 DNA reads as TGTGGCAGCAGGCCTCAGGGGGCGGGTTCACCCCTCCACTTT. Its protein product is CGSRPQGAGSPLHF.

Of note for this clonotype: At one end the junction does not follow the germline gene, possibly because of a read error. The chain is built from TRBV5-1 and TRBJ2-7, with 9 bases that match TRBD1. Germline lookup yields CDR1 SGHRS and CDR2 YFSETQ. The CDR3 covers 16 residues. The CDR3 coding sequence is TGCGCCAGCAGCTTGGTGCGTGGGACAGGGTCCTCCGAGCAGTACTTC. The encoded protein is CASSLVRGTGSSEQYF. The whole variable domain, filled in from reference TRBV5-1 and TRBJ2-7, reads KAGVTQTPRYLIKTRGQQVTLSCSPISGHRSVSWYQQTPGQGLQFLFEYFSETQRNKGNFPGRFSGRQFSNSRSEMNVSTLELGDSALYLCASSLVRGTGSSEQYFGPGTRLTVT.

This clonotype was seen only once. The CDR3: CASTPGQATNEKLFF. CDR3 sequence (DNA): TGTGCCAGCACCCCGGGACAGGCAACTAATGAAAAACTGTTTTTT. The chain is built from TRBV2 and TRBJ1-4; 8 nucleotides line up with TRBD1. Germline assignment: CDR1 SNHLY and CDR2 FYNNEI. V was pared by 7 bases and J by 0 bases, with 4 bases of the junction left unmatched. This CDR3 has 15 residues.

This clonotype has a count of ten or more. V gene TRBV30 combines with J gene TRBJ2-1; 9 nucleotides agree with TRBD2. Germline V gene lookup returns CDR1 GTSNPN and CDR2 SVGIG (reference sequence). V trimming: 5 bases; J trimming: 9 bases; junction bases outside the gene matches: 2. The CDR3 is made up of 11 amino acids. Here the CDR3 DNA reads TGTGCCTGGGCAGCGGGAGGTGAGCAGTTCTTC. It encodes CAWAAGGEQFF.

This clonotype has at least ten counts. The chain links TRBV7-2 to TRBJ2-7; 11 nucleotides agree with TRBD2. After removal of 3 bases from V and 2 bases from J, the junction contained 9 bases not matched to a gene. The germline CDR1 and CDR2 sequences are SGHTA and FQGNSA. The CDR3 length is 17 residues. In nucleotides, the CDR3 is TGTGCCAGCAGCTTCTCCACGGGACTAGCGGCCCCCTACGAGCAGTACTTC. This encodes CASSFSTGLAAPYEQYF.